The 11 T cell receptor beta chains in this list originate from one sample, sequenced in a study of T cell repertoires in cytomegalovirus infection. For these receptors, no antigen is known. MiXCR was run by TCRdb on the reads, yielding one entry per CDR3 protein. The sample lists 680,000 or so distinct CDR3 sequences; roughly 36% were seen once. The sample here was cultured PBMCs, taken from culture after CMV antigen stimulation. The origin of the receptors is a human donor in good health (CMV status not recorded). Some clones in this sample may be carry-over from other donors' samples.

The gene calls are TRBV24-1 and TRBJ2-1; either TRBD1 or TRBD2 may supply D (5 bases each). The germline CDR1 and CDR2 sequences are KGHDR and SFDVKD. V was trimmed by 3 bases and J by 5 bases, leaving 16 bases between them. CDR3 size: 16 residues. CDR3 region: CATSDPLRSGHNEQFF. The CDR3 nucleotides read TGTGCCACCAGTGATCCTTTGCGGTCGGGACACAATGAGCAGTTCTTC.

This clonotype was counted only a few times. V and J are TRBV6-2 or TRBV6-3 and TRBJ2-3; D not resolved. CDR1 MNHEY and CDR2 SVGEGT come from the germline V gene. Deletions cut 9 bases from V and 2 bases from J, with 21 bases between. The CDR3 has 16 residues. The CDR3 loop is CASTPFGLLVTDTQYF. The CDR3 DNA follows: TGTGCCAGTACACCCTTCGGGCTCCTCGTCACAGATACGCAGTATTTT.

The CDR3 coding sequence is TGTGCCAGCAGCCCCTTCCCCCCAGCGGCTGGAAACACCATATATTTT. Residues: CASSPFPPAAGNTIYF. The V and J genes are TRBV3-1 and TRBJ1-3; D not certain. This CDR3 is built from 16 residues. Per the germline V gene, CDR1 is LGHDT and CDR2 is YNNKEL (reference sequence). Trimming pared 4 bases from V and 2 bases from J, leaving 15 bases between.

The chain uses TRBV28 and TRBJ2-1; D not certain. V lost 1 base to trimming and J lost 8 bases, with 9 bases between them. This CDR3 region has 13 residues. Germline V gene data show CDR1 as MDHEN and CDR2 as SYDVKM. The CDR3 DNA reads as TGTGCCAGCAGTTTATTACCCGTTGATGAGCAGTTCTTC. The encoded protein is CASSLLPVDEQFF.

Many counts were recorded for this clonotype. The chain is built from TRBV7-2 and TRBJ1-1; 7 positions agree with TRBD1. V lost 7 bases to trimming and J lost 0 bases; unmatched junction nucleotides: 11. Germline V gene data show CDR1 as SGHTA and CDR2 as FQGNSA. The CDR3 has 16 amino acids. In nucleotides, the CDR3 is TGTGCCAGCACCCGACAGGGTAGGGCCCTGAACACTGAAGCTTTCTTT. Protein product: CASTRQGRALNTEAFF.

This clonotype was counted only a few times. This chain connects TRBV2 to TRBJ1-5; D is unresolved. The CDR3 has 17 amino acids. Trimming pared 2 bases from V and 0 bases from J, leaving 14 bases between. Germline CDR1 SNHLY, CDR2 FYNNEI. CDR3 DNA sequence: TGTGCCAGCAGTGAACGAGAGGCCCAGAATAGCAATCAGCCCCAGCATTTT. Translating gives CASSEREAQNSNQPQHF.

In its sample, this clonotype was seen many times. The chain recombines TRBV7-2 with TRBJ2-1, with 7 positions matching TRBD2. CDR1 is SGHTA and CDR2 is FQGNSA in the germline V gene. The CDR3 is made up of 15 amino acids. V was pared by 1 base and J by 8 bases, with 8 bases of the junction left unmatched. CDR3 nucleotides: TGTGCCAGCAGCTTAGTCTTTTCGCGGGAGTATGAGCAGTTCTTC. This translates into CASSLVFSREYEQFF.

In its sample, this clonotype was seen a few times. V usage is TRBV7-9 and J usage is TRBJ1-1; tentatively, D is TRBD1 (5 bases). The CDR3 has 14 amino acids. V was trimmed by 0 bases and J by 3 bases, leaving 8 bases between them. Germline V gives CDR1 SEHNR, CDR2 FQNEAQ (reference sequence). The CDR3 DNA sequence: TGTGCCAGCAGCTTAGCCGGGGCCGACACTGAAGCTTTCTTT. Translating it yields CASSLAGADTEAFF.

This clonotype was picked up many times. The chain couples TRBV7-2 to TRBJ2-7; unclear D gene. Germline assignment: CDR1 SGHTA and CDR2 FQGNSA. CDR3 size: 15 residues. V gave up 4 bases and J gave up 3 bases, with 16 bases separating them. The CDR3 spells CASSSRPGNFYEQYF. The CDR3 nucleotides are TGTGCCAGCAGCTCCCGACCTGGGAACTTCTACGAGCAGTACTTC.

This clonotype appeared a single time. V gene TRBV18 combines with J gene TRBJ2-3; possibly TRBD1 or TRBD2 for D (6 bases each). This CDR3 spans 13 amino acids. V was pared by 6 bases and J by 4 bases, with 11 bases between. Germline lookup yields CDR1 KGHSH and CDR2 LQKENI. Here the CDR3 reads CASSEGGSDTQYF. The CDR3 bases are TGTGCCAGCTCCGAGGGGGGTTCAGATACGCAGTATTTT.

This clonotype has ten or more counts. This chain uses TRBV12-3 or TRBV12-4 with TRBJ1-5, with 7 bases identical to TRBD1. This CDR3 has 16 residues. V shed 5 bases and J 0 bases; nucleotides not matched to a gene: 7. The DNA for the CDR3 is TGTGCCAGCAGTCCGGGGACAGCCTATAGCAATCAGCCCCAGCATTTT. It codes for CASSPGTAYSNQPQHF.